Sequencing of this T cell receptor beta chain was carried out in a study of T cells in Graves' hyperthyroidism and ophthalmopathy. Points from the study as a whole: Within blood appeared most thyroid clonotypes that had expanded above 0.001.

The germline V gene encodes CDR1 ENHRY and CDR2 SYGVKD. The germline V and J ends were trimmed by 10 bases and 4 bases, with 23 bases remaining between them. This CDR3 is built from 15 residues. The table lists this clonotype with many counts. Its antigen is still unknown. TCR beta CDR3 regions were amplified from RNA transcripts. The TCR CDR3 was amplified in a first-round RT-PCR using the HTBI primer set. TCRdb independently ran MiXCR on the multiplex PCR reads; one entry per CDR3 protein. The sample lists roughly 380,000 distinct CDR3 sequences, roughly 14% occurring once. This chain uses TRBV10-3 with TRBJ2-7, with D tentatively TRBD1 or TRBD2 (5 bases each). The sample comprised blood. The sequence was obtained from a woman in her sixties or seventies with Graves' hyperthyroidism. CDR3 sequence: CATRRGAGRFYEQYF. As DNA, the CDR3 is TGTGCCACGCGGCGAGGGGCAGGGCGGTTTTACGAGCAGTACTTC.